A selection of T cell receptor beta chains follows, all from one sample in a study of blood T cell repertoires in COVID-19. Clones were read by immunoSEQ multiplex PCR, and TCRdb kept only the in-frame ones, dropping some. The table has 250,000 to 300,000 clones, approximately 86% seen once. The sequencing input was peripheral blood. All receptors come from a woman between 65 and 79 years old with COVID-19, enrolled during active disease. CDR3s include the opening cysteine and the closing phenylalanine or tryptophan. Fields, in order: D gene, V gene, clone size, J gene, CDR3 protein, CDR3 DNA. A D gene is named only where the DNA matches it firmly. Clone size is not always given. Where it is, it says once, few, many or a class for expanded clones.

D gene: -; V gene: TRBV2; clone size: -; J gene: TRBJ1-1; CDR3 protein: CASRYTSQDTEAFF; CDR3 DNA: TGTGCCAGCAGGTACACCTCCCAGGACACTGAAGCTTTCTTT
D gene: TRBD1; V gene: TRBV18; clone size: few; J gene: TRBJ1-5; CDR3 protein: CASSPSGTGLIPQHF; CDR3 DNA: TGTGCCAGCTCACCTTCCGGGACAGGGTTAATTCCCCAGCATTTT
D gene: -; V gene: TRBV12-3/TRBV12-4; clone size: -; J gene: TRBJ2-3; CDR3 protein: CASSLAATDTQYF; CDR3 DNA: TGTGCCAGCAGTTTAGCGGCCACAGATACGCAGTATTTT
D gene: -; V gene: TRBV9; clone size: -; J gene: TRBJ1-3; CDR3 protein: CASSAGENTIYF; CDR3 DNA: TGTGCCAGCAGCGCGGGGGAAAACACCATATATTTT
D gene: -; V gene: TRBV29-1; clone size: once; J gene: TRBJ1-1; CDR3 protein: CSVAGGVIEAFF; CDR3 DNA: TGCAGCGTTGCAGGAGGGGTCATAGAAGCTTTCTTT
D gene: -; V gene: TRBV4-1; clone size: -; J gene: TRBJ2-1; CDR3 protein: CASSLIEGEQFF; CDR3 DNA: TGCGCCAGCAGCCTTATAGAGGGTGAGCAGTTCTTC
D gene: -; V gene: TRBV19; clone size: -; J gene: TRBJ1-1; CDR3 protein: CASKGETEAFF; CDR3 DNA: TGTGCCAGTAAGGGGGAAACTGAAGCTTTCTTT
D gene: -; V gene: TRBV5-1; clone size: -; J gene: TRBJ2-3; CDR3 protein: CASSLDQITDTQYF; CDR3 DNA: TGCGCCAGCAGCTTGGACCAGATCACAGATACGCAGTATTTT
D gene: -; V gene: TRBV23-1; clone size: -; J gene: TRBJ1-2; CDR3 protein: CASSQERAGVNYGYTF; CDR3 DNA: TGCGCCAGCAGTCAAGAACGGGCAGGGGTCAACTATGGCTACACCTTC
D gene: -; V gene: TRBV18; clone size: -; J gene: TRBJ1-2; CDR3 protein: CASSPRSEYGYTF; CDR3 DNA: TGTGCCAGCTCACCACGAAGCGAGTATGGCTACACCTTC
D gene: TRBD1; V gene: TRBV7-2; clone size: -; J gene: TRBJ1-6; CDR3 protein: CASSPWTGQTRNSPLHF; CDR3 DNA: TGTGCCAGCAGCCCCTGGACAGGGCAAACAAGGAATTCACCCCTCCACTTT
D gene: -; V gene: TRBV7-9; clone size: -; J gene: TRBJ2-7; CDR3 protein: CASSLQSQGGQQYF; CDR3 DNA: TGTGCCAGCAGCTTACAAAGCCAGGGTGGACAGCAGTACTTC
D gene: TRBD2; V gene: TRBV10-3; clone size: -; J gene: TRBJ2-3; CDR3 protein: CAISETTSGGHTDTQYF; CDR3 DNA: TGTGCCATCAGTGAAACTACTAGCGGGGGGCACACAGATACGCAGTATTTT
D gene: TRBD2; V gene: TRBV10-3; clone size: -; J gene: TRBJ2-3; CDR3 protein: CAITAGTSGGVADTQYF; CDR3 DNA: TGTGCCATCACCGCTGGGACTAGCGGGGGGGTAGCAGATACGCAGTATTTT
D gene: -; V gene: TRBV18; clone size: -; J gene: TRBJ2-1; CDR3 protein: CASSPPGPAGDEQFF; CDR3 DNA: TGTGCCAGCTCTCCACCGGGACCAGCAGGGGATGAGCAGTTCTTC
D gene: -; V gene: TRBV10-1; clone size: -; J gene: TRBJ2-5; CDR3 protein: CASIGGAGHPFQETQYF; CDR3 DNA: TGCGCCAGCATTGGTGGGGCAGGTCACCCCTTCCAAGAGACCCAGTACTTC
D gene: TRBD1; V gene: TRBV28; clone size: -; J gene: TRBJ2-7; CDR3 protein: CASSPGQGRGYEQYF; CDR3 DNA: TGTGCCAGCAGTCCTGGACAGGGAAGAGGCTACGAGCAGTACTTC